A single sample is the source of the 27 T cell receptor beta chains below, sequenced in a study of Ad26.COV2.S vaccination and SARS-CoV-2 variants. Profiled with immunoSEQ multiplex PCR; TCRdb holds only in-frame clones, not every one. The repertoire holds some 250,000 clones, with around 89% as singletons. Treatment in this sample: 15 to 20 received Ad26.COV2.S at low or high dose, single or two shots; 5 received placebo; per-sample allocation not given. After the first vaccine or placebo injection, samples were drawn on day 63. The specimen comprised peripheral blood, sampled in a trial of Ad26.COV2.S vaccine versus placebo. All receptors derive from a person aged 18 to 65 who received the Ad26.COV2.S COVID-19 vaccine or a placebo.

CDR3 region: CASSVVGPAGGSTDTQYF. CDR3 nucleotide sequence: TGTGCCAGCAGCGTAGTTGGTCCAGCGGGGGGGAGCACAGATACGCAGTATTTT. V and J are TRBV9 and TRBJ2-3, with 10 bases that match TRBD2. From germline, CDR1 is SGDLS and CDR2 YYNGEE. Unmatched junction bases numbered 7, after V lost 0 bases and J lost 0 bases. The CDR3 spans 18 residues.

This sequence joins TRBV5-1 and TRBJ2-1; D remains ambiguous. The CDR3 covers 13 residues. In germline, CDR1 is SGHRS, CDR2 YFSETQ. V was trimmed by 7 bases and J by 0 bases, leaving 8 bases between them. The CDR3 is CASLGSSYNEQFF. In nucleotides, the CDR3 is TGCGCCAGCTTAGGTAGCTCCTACAATGAGCAGTTCTTC.

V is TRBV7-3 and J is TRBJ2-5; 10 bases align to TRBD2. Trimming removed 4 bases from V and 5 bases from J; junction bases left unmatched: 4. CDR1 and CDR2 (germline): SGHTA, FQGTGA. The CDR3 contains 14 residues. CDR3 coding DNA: TGTGCCAGCAGCTCTAGCGGGAGTATGGAGACCCAGTACTTC. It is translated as CASSSSGSMETQYF.

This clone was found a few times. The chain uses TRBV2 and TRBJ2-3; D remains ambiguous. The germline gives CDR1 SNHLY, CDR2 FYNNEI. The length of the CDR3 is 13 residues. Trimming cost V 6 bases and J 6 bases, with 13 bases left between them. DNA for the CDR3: TGTGCCAGCAGCCCCCCTGGAGCGGATACGCAGTATTTT. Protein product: CASSPPGADTQYF.

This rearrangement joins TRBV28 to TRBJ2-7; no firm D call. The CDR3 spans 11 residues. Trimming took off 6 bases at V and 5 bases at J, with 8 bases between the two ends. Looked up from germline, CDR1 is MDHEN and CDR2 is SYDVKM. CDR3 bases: TGTGCCAGCAGCAGCTGGCACGAGCAGTACTTC. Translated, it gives CASSSWHEQYF.

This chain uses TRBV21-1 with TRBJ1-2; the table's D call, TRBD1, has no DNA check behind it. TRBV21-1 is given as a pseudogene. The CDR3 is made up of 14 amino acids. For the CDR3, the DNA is TGTGCCAGCAGAAGGATCAGGGGAGTCTATGGCTACACCTTC. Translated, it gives CASRRIRGVYGYTF.

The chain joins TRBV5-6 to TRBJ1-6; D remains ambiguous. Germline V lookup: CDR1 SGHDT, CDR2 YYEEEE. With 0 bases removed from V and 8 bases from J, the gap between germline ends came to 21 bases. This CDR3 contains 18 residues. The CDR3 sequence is CASSLGWFGPTKYSPLHF. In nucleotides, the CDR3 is TGTGCCAGCAGCTTGGGGTGGTTCGGACCCACAAAGTATTCACCCCTCCACTTT.

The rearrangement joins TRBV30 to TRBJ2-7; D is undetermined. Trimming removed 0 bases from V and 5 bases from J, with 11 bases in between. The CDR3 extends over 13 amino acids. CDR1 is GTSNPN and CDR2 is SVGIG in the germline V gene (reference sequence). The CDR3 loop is CAWSVVVAHEQYF. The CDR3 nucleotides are TGTGCCTGGAGTGTGGTAGTCGCCCACGAGCAGTACTTC.

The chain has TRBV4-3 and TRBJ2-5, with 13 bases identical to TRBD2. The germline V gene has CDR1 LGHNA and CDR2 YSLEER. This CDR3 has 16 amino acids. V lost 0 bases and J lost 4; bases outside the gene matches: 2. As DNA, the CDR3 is TGCGCCAGCAGCCAAGAACTAGCGGGGGGGAGAGAGACCCAGTACTTC. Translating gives CASSQELAGGRETQYF.

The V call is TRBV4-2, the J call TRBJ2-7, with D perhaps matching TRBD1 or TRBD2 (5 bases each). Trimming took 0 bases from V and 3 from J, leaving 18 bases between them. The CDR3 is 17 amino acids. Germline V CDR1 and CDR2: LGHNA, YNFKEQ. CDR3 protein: CASSQDRLGTGSYEQYF. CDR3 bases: TGTGCCAGCAGCCAAGATCGGCTCGGGACGGGGAGCTACGAGCAGTACTTC.

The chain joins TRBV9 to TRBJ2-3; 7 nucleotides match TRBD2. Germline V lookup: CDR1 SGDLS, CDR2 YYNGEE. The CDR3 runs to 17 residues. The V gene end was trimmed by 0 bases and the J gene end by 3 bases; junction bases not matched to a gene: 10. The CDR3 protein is CASSVGDGRGWTDTQYF. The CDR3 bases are TGTGCCAGCAGCGTAGGGGATGGGCGGGGGTGGACAGATACGCAGTATTTT.

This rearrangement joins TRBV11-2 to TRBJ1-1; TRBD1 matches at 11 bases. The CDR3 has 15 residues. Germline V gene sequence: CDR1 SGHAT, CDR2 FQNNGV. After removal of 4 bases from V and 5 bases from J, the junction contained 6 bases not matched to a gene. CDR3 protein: CASSWGTGGGTEAFF. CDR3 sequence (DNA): TGTGCCAGCAGCTGGGGGACAGGGGGAGGTACTGAAGCTTTCTTT.

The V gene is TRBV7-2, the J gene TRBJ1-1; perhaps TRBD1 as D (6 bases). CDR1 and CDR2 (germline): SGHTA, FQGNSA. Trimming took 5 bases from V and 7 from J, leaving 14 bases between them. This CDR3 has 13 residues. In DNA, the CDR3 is TGTGCCAGCAGCCCCTGGGACACTTATGAAGCTTTCTTT. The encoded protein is CASSPWDTYEAFF. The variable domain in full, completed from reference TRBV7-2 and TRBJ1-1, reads GAGVSQSPSNKVTEKGKDVELRCDPISGHTALYWYRQSLGQGLEFLIYFQGNSAPDKSGLPSDRFSAERTGGSVSTLTIQRTQQEDSAVYLCASSPWDTYEAFFGQGTRLTVV.

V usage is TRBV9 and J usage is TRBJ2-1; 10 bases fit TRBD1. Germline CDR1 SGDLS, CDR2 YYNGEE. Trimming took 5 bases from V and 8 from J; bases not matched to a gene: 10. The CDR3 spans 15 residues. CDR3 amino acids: CASSPRDRGYDEQFF. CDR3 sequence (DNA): TGTGCCAGCAGTCCAAGGGACAGGGGCTATGATGAGCAGTTCTTC.

CDR3: CASSLRTRRHNQPQHF. The CDR3, as DNA: TGTGCCAGCAGCCTCCGGACCAGGAGGCATAATCAGCCCCAGCATTTT. This chain connects TRBV28 to TRBJ1-5; D ambiguous. The CDR3 contains 16 residues. CDR1 MDHEN and CDR2 SYDVKM come from the germline V gene. Deletions cut 6 bases from V and 4 bases from J, with 19 bases between.

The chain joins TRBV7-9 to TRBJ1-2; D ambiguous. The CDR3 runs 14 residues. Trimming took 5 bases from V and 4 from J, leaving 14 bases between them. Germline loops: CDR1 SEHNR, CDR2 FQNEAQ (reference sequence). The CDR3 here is CASSPLTGFYGYTF. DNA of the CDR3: TGTGCCAGCAGCCCCCTTACCGGCTTCTATGGCTACACCTTC.

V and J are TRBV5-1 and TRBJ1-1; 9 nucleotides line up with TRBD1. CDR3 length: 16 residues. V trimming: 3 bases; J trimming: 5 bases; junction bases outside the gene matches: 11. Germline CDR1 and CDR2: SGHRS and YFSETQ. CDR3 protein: CASSWDTGGARTEAFF. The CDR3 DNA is TGCGCCAGCAGCTGGGACACAGGGGGCGCGAGGACTGAAGCTTTCTTT. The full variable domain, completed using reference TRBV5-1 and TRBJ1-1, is KAGVTQTPRYLIKTRGQQVTLSCSPISGHRSVSWYQQTPGQGLQFLFEYFSETQRNKGNFPGRFSGRQFSNSRSEMNVSTLELGDSALYLCASSWDTGGARTEAFFGQGTRLTVV.

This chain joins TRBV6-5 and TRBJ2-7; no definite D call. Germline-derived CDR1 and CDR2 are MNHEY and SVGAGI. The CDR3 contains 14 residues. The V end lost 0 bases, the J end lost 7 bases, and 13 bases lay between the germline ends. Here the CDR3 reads CASSYSSWSREQYF. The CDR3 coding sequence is TGTGCCAGCAGTTACTCGAGCTGGTCACGGGAGCAGTACTTC.

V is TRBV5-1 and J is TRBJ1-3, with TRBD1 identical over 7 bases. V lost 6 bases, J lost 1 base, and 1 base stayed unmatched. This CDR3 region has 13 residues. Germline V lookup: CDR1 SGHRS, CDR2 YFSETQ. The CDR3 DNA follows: TGCGCCAGCACAGGGGGGTCTGGAAACACCATATATTTT. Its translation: CASTGGSGNTIYF.

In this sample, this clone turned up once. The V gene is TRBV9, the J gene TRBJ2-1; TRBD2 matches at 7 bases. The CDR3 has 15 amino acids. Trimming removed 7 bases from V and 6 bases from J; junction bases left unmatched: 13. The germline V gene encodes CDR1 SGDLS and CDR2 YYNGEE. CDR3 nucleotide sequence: TGTGCCAGCTCCAAGGCGGCGGGAGCGTTCAATGAGCAGTTCTTC. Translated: CASSKAAGAFNEQFF.

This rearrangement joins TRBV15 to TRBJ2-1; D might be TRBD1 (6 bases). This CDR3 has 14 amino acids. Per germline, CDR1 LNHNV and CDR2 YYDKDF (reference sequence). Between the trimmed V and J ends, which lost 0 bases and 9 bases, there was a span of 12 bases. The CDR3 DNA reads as TGTGCCACCAGCAGAGACCGACAGGCCGCTGAGCAGTTCTTC. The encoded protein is CATSRDRQAAEQFF.

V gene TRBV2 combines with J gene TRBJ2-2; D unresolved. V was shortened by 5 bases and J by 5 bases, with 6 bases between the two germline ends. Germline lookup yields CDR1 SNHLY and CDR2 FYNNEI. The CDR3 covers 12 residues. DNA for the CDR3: TGTGCCAGCAGTCTGGATACCGGGGAGCTGTTTTTT. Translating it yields CASSLDTGELFF.

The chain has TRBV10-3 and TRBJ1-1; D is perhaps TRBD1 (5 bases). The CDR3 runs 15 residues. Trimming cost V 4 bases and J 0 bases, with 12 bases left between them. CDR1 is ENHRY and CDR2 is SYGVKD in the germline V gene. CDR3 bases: TGTGCCATCAGTGGGAGGGGCAGTTTGAACACTGAAGCTTTCTTT. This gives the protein CAISGRGSLNTEAFF.

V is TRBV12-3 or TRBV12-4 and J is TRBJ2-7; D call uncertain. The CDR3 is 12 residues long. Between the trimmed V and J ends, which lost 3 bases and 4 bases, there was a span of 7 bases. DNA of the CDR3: TGTGCCAGCAGTTTTGACTGGTACGAGCAGTACTTC. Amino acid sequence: CASSFDWYEQYF.

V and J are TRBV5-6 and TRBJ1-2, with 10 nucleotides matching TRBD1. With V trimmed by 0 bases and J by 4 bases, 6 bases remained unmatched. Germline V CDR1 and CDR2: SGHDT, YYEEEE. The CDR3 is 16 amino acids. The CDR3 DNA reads TGTGCCAGCAGCTTGGGGACAGGGGGTAAAGCCTATGGCTACACCTTC. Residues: CASSLGTGGKAYGYTF.

The CDR3 region is CASSNTGGGHEKLFF. CDR3 nucleotides: TGTGCCAGCAGCAATACAGGGGGGGGACATGAAAAACTGTTTTTT. The genes are TRBV6-5 and TRBJ1-4; TRBD1 agrees at 8 bases. The J segment lost 6 bases and the V segment lost 6 bases, leaving 9 bases of the junction unmatched. From germline, CDR1 is MNHEY and CDR2 SVGAGI. The CDR3 is 15 residues long.

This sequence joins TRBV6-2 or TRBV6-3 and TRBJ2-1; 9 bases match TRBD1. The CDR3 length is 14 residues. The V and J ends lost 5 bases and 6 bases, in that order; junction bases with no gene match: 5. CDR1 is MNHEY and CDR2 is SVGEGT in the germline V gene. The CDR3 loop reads CASSTGTGLNEQFF. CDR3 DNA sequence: TGTGCCAGCAGTACCGGGACAGGGCTCAATGAGCAGTTCTTC.